The clone carrying this T cell receptor (beta chain) was observed a handful of times. What it binds is unknown. The sample is drawn from a study of post-analysis software for immune sequencing data. Overall study: Relapsing-remitting, secondary progressive and progressive-relapsing courses of multiple sclerosis were included.

The TCR beta cDNA libraries contained unique molecular identifiers. TCRdb re-called the PCR reads through MiXCR, storing one row per CDR3 protein. The table has some 700,000 distinct CDR3 sequences, roughly three fifths seen once. There are 17 residues in the CDR3. V lost 2 bases, J lost 6 bases, and 9 bases stayed unmatched. The germline gives CDR1 SGHRS, CDR2 YFSETQ. Broader study findings: Patients showed TRBV5-6, TRBV5-1 and TRBV20-1 among about five TRBV segments more frequent than in controls.

The V and J genes are TRBV5-1 and TRBJ2-3; TRBD2 matches 13 bases. This sequence was found in a girl aged 2-10 years with multiple sclerosis. The source material was blood. CDR3 region: CASSFSPTSGGQDTQYF. The DNA of the CDR3 is TGCGCCAGCAGCTTCTCACCGACTAGCGGGGGGCAGGATACGCAGTATTTT.